This TCR beta chain is drawn from a study of tumor and adjacent non-tumor tissue in lung cancer. Turning to the study itself: Each sample yielded approximately 4.2 million productive TCRbeta reads on average. Findings and caveats of the study: Compared with tumor, normal lung showed significantly lower TCR diversity. Normal lung showed higher cumulative top 100 clone frequency than tumor.

Germline CDR1 and CDR2: LGHNA and YSLEER. The CDR3 has 16 residues. V was clipped by 4 bases and J by 5 bases, with 18 bases between them. This clonotype has a count of ten or more. Antigen: not known. This sample's RNA came from whole unsorted tissue. The normal lung tissue was taken more than 3 cm from the tumor edge. Newly diagnosed lung cancer patients had thoracic surgery in China, August–November 2014, without prior chemotherapy. A modified ARM-PCR protocol with three rounds of nested PCR amplified TCRbeta. MiXCR was run by TCRdb on the multiplex PCR reads, yielding one entry per CDR3 protein. The sample includes 100,000 or so distinct CDR3 sequences, 55% to 65% seen only once; the top ten take around a fifth.

V usage is TRBV4-3 and J usage is TRBJ2-1; the D gene could be TRBD1 or TRBD2 (5 bases each). This clonotype was obtained from a man aged 25-45 years with non-small cell lung cancer. Sequences were obtained from distant non-tumor lung tissue. The CDR3 sequence: CASSPPPWGRDNEQFF. The CDR3, as DNA: TGCGCCAGCAGCCCCCCCCCATGGGGACGAGACAATGAGCAGTTCTTC.